The entry below describes one T cell receptor (beta chain). This entry belongs to a study of blood T cell repertoires in COVID-19. Study-level information: Two consecutive negative NP/OP PCR tests, clearance, or resolved symptoms defined Cohort 3 recovery. In each case, the material was cDNA or gDNA derived from T cells, B-cell-depleted T cells, or PBMCs.

Only in-frame clones appear in the TCRdb table, and some are missing; sequencing was by immunoSEQ multiplex PCR. The sample has 350,000 to 450,000 clones, more than 70% seen once. Participant age was roughly 18 to 95 years, and participants resided in 20 to 30 US areas. CDR1 is SGHDT, CDR2 YYEEEE, per germline. With V trimmed by 1 base and J by 6 bases, 5 bases remained unmatched. The length of the CDR3 is 14 residues. The chain uses TRBV5-6 and TRBJ1-1; TRBD1 aligns across 8 bases. This receptor was obtained from a middle-aged man in a cohort exposed to, infected with or recovered from COVID-19 (not recorded which). The specimen was PBMCs or T cells enriched from blood (not recorded which). The CDR3 sequence: CASSLTGGLAEAFF. CDR3 in DNA: TGTGCCAGCAGCTTGACAGGGGGTTTGGCTGAAGCTTTCTTT.